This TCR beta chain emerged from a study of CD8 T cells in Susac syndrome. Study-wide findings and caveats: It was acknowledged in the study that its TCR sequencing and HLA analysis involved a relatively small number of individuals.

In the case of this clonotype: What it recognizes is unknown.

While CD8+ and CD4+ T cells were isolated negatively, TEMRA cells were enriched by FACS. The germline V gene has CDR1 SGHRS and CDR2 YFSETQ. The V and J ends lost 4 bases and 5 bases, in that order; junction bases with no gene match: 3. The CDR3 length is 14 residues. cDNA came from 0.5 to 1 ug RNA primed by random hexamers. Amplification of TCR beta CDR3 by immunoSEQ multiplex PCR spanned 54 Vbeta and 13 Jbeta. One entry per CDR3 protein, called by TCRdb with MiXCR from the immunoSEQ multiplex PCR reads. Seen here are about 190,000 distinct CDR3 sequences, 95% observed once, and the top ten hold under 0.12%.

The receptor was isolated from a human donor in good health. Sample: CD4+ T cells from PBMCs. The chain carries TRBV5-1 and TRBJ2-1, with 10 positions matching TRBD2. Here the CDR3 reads CASSPGTSDNEQFF. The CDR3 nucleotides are TGCGCCAGCAGCCCCGGGACTAGCGACAATGAGCAGTTCTTC.